This record concerns one T cell receptor beta chain sequence. The target of this receptor is not known. Base qualities are missing; no much larger clone stands one base away. From its cysteine to its phenylalanine, the CDR3 spans 19 amino acids. Of all the DNA, just the CDR3 is kept, 57 bases in frame from base 1. From a lookup of the germline V gene, CDR1 and CDR2 are MGHRA and YSYEKL. Trimming accounts for 1 base at V and 2 bases at J, while the number of junction bases matched to no gene is 14. Library preparation was by the immunoSEQ multiplex PCR assay. TCRdb mirrors the immuneACCESS table, restricted to in-frame sequences. Some clones are absent from its copies; in checked studies, under half trace to an unresolved V gene, and the reason for the others is unknown. This sample is represented by around 150,000 clones; around 90% of them were singletons. The ten largest make up around 4.7% of the sample.

The source of the sample is a study of control samples from healthy donors and cancer patients (dated by TCRdb to 2018 to 2020). The specimen was blood. This clonotype was obtained from a man under 40 in good health. Rearrangement joined TRBV4-1 to TRBJ2-7; a stretch of 10 junction bases matches TRBD1. The nucleotide sequence is TGCGCCAGCAGCCAAGCGGGACAGGGGTTTCCCTCGGGGACCTACGAGCAGTACTTC. This translates into CASSQAGQGFPSGTYEQYF.